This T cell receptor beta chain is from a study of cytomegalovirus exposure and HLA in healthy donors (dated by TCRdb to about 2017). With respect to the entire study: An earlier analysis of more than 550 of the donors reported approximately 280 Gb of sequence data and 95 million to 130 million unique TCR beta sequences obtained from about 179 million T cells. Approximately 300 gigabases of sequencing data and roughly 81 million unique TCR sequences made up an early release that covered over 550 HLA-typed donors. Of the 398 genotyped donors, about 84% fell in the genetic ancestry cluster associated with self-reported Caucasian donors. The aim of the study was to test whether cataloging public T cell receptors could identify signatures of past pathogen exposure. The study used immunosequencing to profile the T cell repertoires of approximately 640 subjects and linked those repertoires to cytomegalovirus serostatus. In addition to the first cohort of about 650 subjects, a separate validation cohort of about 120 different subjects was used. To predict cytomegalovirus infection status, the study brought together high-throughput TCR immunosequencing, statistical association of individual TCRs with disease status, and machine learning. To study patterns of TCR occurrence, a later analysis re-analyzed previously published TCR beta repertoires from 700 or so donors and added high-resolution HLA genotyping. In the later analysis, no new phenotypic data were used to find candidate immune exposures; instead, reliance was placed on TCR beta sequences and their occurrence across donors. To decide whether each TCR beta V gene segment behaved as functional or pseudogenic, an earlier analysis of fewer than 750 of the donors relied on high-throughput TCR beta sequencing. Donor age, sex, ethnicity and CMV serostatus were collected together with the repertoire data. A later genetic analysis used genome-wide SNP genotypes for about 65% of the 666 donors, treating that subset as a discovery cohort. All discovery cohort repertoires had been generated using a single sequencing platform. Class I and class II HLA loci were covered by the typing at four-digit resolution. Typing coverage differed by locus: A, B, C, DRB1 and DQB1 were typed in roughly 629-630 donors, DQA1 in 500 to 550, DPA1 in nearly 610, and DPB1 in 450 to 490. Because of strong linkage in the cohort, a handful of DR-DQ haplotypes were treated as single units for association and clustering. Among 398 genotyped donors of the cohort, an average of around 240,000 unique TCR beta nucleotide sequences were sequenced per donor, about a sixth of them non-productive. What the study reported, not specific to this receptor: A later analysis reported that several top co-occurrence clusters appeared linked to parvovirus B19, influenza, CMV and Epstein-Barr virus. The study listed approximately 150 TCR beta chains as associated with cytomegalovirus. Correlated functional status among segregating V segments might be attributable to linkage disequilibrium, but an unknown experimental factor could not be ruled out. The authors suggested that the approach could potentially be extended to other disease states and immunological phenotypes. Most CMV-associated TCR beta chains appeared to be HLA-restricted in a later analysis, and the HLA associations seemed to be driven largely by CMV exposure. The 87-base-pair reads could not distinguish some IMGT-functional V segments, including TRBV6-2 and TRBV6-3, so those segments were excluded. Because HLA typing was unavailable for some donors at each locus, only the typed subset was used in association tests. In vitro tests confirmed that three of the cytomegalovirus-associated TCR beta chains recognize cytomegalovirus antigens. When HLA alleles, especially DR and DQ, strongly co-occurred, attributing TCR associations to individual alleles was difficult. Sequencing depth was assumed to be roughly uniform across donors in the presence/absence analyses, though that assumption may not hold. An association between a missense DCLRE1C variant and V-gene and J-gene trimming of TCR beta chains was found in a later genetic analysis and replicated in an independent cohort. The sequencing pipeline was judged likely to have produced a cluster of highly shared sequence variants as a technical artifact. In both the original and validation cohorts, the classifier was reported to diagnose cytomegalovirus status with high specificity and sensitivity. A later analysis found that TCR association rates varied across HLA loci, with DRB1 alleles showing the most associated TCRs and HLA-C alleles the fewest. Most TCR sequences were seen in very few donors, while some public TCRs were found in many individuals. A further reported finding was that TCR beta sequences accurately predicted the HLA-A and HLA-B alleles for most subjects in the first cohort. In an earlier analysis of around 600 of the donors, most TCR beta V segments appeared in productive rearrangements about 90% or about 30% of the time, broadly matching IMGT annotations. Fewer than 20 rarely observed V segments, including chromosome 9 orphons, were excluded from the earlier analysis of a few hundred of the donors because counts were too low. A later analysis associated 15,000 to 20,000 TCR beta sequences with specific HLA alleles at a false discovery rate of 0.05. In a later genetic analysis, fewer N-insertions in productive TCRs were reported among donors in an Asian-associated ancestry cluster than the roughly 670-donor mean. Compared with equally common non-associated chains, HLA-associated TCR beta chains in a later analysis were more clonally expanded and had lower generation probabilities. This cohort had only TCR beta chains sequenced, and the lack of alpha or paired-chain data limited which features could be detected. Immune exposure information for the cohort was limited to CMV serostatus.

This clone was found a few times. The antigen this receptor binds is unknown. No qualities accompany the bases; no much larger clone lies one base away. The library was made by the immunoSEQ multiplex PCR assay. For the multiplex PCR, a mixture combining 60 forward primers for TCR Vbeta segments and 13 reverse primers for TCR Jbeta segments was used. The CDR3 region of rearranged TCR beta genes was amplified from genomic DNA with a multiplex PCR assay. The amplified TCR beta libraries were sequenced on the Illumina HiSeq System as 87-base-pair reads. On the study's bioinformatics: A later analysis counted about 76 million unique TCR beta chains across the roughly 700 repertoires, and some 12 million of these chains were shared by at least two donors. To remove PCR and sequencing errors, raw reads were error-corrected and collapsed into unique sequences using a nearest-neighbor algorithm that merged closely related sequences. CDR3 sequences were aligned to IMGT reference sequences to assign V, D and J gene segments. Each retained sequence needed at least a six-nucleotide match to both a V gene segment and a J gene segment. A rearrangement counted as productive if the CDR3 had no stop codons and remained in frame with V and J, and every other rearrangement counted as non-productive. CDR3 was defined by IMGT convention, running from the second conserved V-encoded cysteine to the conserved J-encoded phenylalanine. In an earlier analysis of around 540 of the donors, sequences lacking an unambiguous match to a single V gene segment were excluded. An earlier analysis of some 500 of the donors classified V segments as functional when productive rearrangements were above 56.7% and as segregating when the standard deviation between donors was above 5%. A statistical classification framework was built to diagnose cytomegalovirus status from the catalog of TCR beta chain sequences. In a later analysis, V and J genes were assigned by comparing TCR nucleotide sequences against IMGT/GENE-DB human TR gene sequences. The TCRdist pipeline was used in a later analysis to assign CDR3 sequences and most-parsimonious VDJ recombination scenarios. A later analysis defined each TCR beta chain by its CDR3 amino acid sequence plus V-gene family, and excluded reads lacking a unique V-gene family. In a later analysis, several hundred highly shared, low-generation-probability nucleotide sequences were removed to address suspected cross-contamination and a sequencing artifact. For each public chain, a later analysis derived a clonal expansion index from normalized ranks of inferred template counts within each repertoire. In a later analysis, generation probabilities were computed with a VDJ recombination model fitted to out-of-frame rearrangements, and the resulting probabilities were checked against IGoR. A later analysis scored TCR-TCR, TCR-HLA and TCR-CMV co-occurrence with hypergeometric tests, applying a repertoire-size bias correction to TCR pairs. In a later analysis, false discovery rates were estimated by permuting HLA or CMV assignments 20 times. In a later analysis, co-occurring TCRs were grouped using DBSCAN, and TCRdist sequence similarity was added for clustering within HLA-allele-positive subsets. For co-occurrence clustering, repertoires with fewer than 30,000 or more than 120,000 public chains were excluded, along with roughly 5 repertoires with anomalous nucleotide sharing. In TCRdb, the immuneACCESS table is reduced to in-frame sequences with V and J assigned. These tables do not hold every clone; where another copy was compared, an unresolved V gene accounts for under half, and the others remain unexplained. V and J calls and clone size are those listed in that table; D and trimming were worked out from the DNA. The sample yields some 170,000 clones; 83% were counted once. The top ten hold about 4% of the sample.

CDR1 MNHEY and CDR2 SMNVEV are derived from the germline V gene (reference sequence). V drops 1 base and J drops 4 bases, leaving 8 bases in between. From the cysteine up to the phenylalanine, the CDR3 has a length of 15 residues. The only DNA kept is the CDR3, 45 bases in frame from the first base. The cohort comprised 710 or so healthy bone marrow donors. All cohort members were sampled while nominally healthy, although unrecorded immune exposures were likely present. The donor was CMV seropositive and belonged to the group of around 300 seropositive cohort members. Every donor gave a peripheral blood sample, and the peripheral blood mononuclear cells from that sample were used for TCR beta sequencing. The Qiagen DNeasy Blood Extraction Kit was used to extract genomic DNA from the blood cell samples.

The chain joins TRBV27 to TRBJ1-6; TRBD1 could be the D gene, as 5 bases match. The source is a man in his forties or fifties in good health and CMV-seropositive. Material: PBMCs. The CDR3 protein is CASSLWGGYNSPLHF. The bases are TGTGCCAGCAGTTTATGGGGGGGATATAATTCACCCCTCCACTTT.